The next 30 T cell receptor beta chains were all read from a single sample in a study of early T cells in non-severe SARS-CoV-2 infection. In TCRdb, the 5' RACE reads were re-called with MiXCR into one record per CDR3 protein. The sample includes some 29,000 distinct CDR3 sequences, about 5.7% seen only once; the top ten take 5.5% to 7.5%. Sample: whole blood. All receptors derive from an adult who was a healthcare worker with PCR-confirmed SARS-CoV-2 infection or an uninfected control (not recorded which).

This clonotype was observed many times. CDR3: CSARLAGDLYYEQYF. In nucleotides, the CDR3 is TGCAGTGCTAGATTAGCGGGGGACCTTTACTACGAGCAGTACTTC. The rearrangement uses TRBV20-1 and TRBJ2-7, with 9 bases matching TRBD2. The CDR3 covers 15 residues. Losses at the gene ends were 2 bases for V and 3 bases for J; bases not matched to a gene: 8. Germline loops: CDR1 DFQATT, CDR2 SNEGSKA (reference sequence).

This clonotype was counted ten times or more. The rearrangement joins TRBV7-2 to TRBJ1-2; D call uncertain. Trimming removed 6 bases from V and 8 bases from J, with 10 bases in between. The CDR3 is made up of 11 amino acids. Germline V gives CDR1 SGHTA, CDR2 FQGNSA. The CDR3 reads CASREIQGYTF. The DNA of the CDR3 is TGTGCCAGCAGGGAAATCCAGGGCTACACCTTC.

This clonotype showed up just once. This rearrangement joins TRBV20-1 to TRBJ2-7; D gene unclear. The CDR3 loop spans 12 amino acids. V was clipped by 1 base and J by 7 bases, with 11 bases between them. CDR1 is DFQATT and CDR2 is SNEGSKA in the germline V gene (reference sequence). CDR3 sequence (DNA): TGCAGTGCTAGAGCCTCCGGTTCGGAGCAGTACTTC. This encodes CSARASGSEQYF.

This clonotype was recorded many times. The rearrangement joins TRBV6-1 to TRBJ2-3; tentatively, D is TRBD1 or TRBD2 (6 bases each). Germline CDR1 reads MNHNS; CDR2 reads SASEGT. CDR3 length: 14 residues. V was shortened by 4 bases and J by 2 bases, with 10 bases between the two germline ends. The CDR3 DNA reads TGTGCCAGCAGTGTCGGGGGCTACACAGATACGCAGTATTTT. Translated, it gives CASSVGGYTDTQYF.

This clonotype occurred once. CDR3: CASSQSGTGVPLHF. The CDR3 DNA is TGTGCCAGCAGCCAATCCGGGACAGGGGTACCCCTCCACTTT. The chain is built from TRBV5-5 and TRBJ1-6; 10 bases are shared with TRBD1. V shed 4 bases, J shed 12 bases, and the junction held 7 bases outside the gene matches. The CDR3 has 14 residues. Germline V gene sequence: CDR1 SGHKS, CDR2 YYEKEE (reference sequence).

This clonotype came up many times. V is TRBV7-2 and J is TRBJ2-1; tentatively, D is TRBD2 (5 bases). Deletions cut 5 bases from V and 4 bases from J, with 9 bases between. The CDR3 length is 13 residues. Germline CDR1 is SGHTA and CDR2 is FQGNSA. CDR3 region: CASSAWEYNEQFF. The DNA of the CDR3 is TGTGCCAGCAGCGCATGGGAGTACAATGAGCAGTTCTTC. Full variable domain (missing parts from reference TRBV7-2 and TRBJ2-1): GAGVSQSPSNKVTEKGKDVELRCDPISGHTALYWYRQSLGQGLEFLIYFQGNSAPDKSGLPSDRFSAERTGGSVSTLTIQRTQQEDSAVYLCASSAWEYNEQFFGPGTRLTVL.

The chain employs TRBV6-6 and TRBJ2-2; possible D gene TRBD2, 5 bases. The CDR3 length is 13 residues. V gave up 5 bases and J gave up 4 bases, with 8 bases separating them. In germline, CDR1 is MNHNY, CDR2 SVGAGI (reference sequence). The CDR3 coding sequence is TGTGCCAGCAGTGCCGGGGTCACCGGGGAGCTGTTTTTT. It translates to CASSAGVTGELFF.

This clonotype was counted between two and nine times. This chain uses TRBV5-1 with TRBJ2-5; D gene uncertain. This CDR3 has 13 residues. Trimming left V 0 bases short and J 5 bases short, with 8 bases between. The V gene's germline CDR1 is SGHRS and CDR2 YFSETQ. The CDR3 spells CASSLGWYETQYF. CDR3 DNA: TGCGCCAGCAGCTTGGGCTGGTACGAGACCCAGTACTTC.

This clonotype was seen repeatedly, ten times or more. The chain uses TRBV20-1 and TRBJ2-5; 8 nucleotides match TRBD1. Germline V gene lookup returns CDR1 DFQATT and CDR2 SNEGSKA (reference sequence). V lost 1 base and J lost 6; bases outside the gene matches: 16. This CDR3 has 17 amino acids. The chain's CDR3 is CSARVHKDRDRAKTQYF. Written as DNA, the CDR3 is TGCAGTGCTAGAGTACATAAGGACAGGGACCGAGCTAAGACCCAGTACTTC.

This clonotype was counted between two and nine times. The V call is TRBV24-1, the J call TRBJ2-7, with no clear D. From germline, CDR1 is KGHDR and CDR2 SFDVKD. The CDR3 length is 11 residues. The ends were cut back, 0 bases at V and 5 bases at J, with 1 base in the middle. CDR3 in amino acids: CATSDLNEQYF. The CDR3 nucleotides are TGTGCCACCAGTGATTTGAACGAGCAGTACTTC.

This clonotype was seen repeatedly, ten times or more. The V gene is TRBV7-9, the J gene TRBJ2-5; D is perhaps TRBD1 or TRBD2 (5 bases each). V was trimmed by 0 bases and J by 4 bases, leaving 6 bases between them. CDR3 length: 13 amino acids. In germline, CDR1 is SEHNR, CDR2 FQNEAQ (reference sequence). CDR3: CASSLAGGETQYF. The CDR3 DNA sequence: TGTGCCAGCAGCTTAGCTGGGGGAGAGACCCAGTACTTC. The variable domain in full, with the rest retrieved from reference TRBV7-9 and TRBJ2-5, is DTGVSQNPRHKITKRGQNVTFRCDPISEHNRLYWYRQTLGQGPEFLTYFQNEAQLEKSRLLSDRFSAERPKGSFSTLEIQRTEQGDSAMYLCASSLAGGETQYFGPGTRLLVL.

Many counts were recorded for this clonotype. The rearrangement uses TRBV7-2 and TRBJ1-4; D is ambiguous. Germline loops: CDR1 SGHTA, CDR2 FQGNSA. The CDR3 has 12 amino acids. V gave up 2 bases and J gave up 7 bases, with 5 bases separating them. The CDR3 coding sequence is TGTGCCAGCAGCTTAAACCGTGAAAAACTGTTTTTT. Its translation: CASSLNREKLFF.

This clonotype was observed a handful of times. CDR3 sequence reads: CASSLQAGGTDTQYF. CDR3 in DNA: TGTGCCAGCAGCTTACAAGCGGGGGGCACAGATACGCAGTATTTT. The chain carries TRBV7-9 and TRBJ2-3; TRBD2 matches 8 bases. This CDR3 has 15 amino acids. V shed 2 bases, J shed 1 base, and the junction held 2 bases outside the gene matches. Germline lookup yields CDR1 SEHNR and CDR2 FQNEAQ (reference sequence).

This clonotype was found a few times. The V gene is TRBV6-4, the J gene TRBJ2-2; D possibly corresponds to TRBD2 (6 bases). Germline V CDR1 and CDR2: MRHNA, SNTAGT. Trimming left V 5 bases short and J 5 bases short, with 9 bases between. The length of the CDR3 is 13 residues. The CDR3 loop is CASSREATGELFF. DNA of the CDR3: TGTGCCAGCAGTAGGGAGGCGACCGGGGAGCTGTTTTTT.

This clonotype has a count of ten or more. This chain joins TRBV25-1 and TRBJ2-3; TRBD1 agrees at 7 bases. Germline V lookup: CDR1 MGHDK, CDR2 SYGVNS. The trim removed 8 bases at V and 1 base at J, leaving 6 bases unmatched. The CDR3 sequence is 14 residues long. The CDR3 region is CASAFGTGTDTQYF. In nucleotides, the CDR3 is TGTGCCAGCGCCTTCGGGACAGGCACAGATACGCAGTATTTT.

The J gene is TRBJ2-3, the V gene TRBV20-1, with 7 bases identical to TRBD2. The length of the CDR3 is 14 residues. Germline CDR1 and CDR2: DFQATT and SNEGSKA (reference sequence). V lost 0 bases, J lost 3 bases, and 3 bases stayed unmatched. CDR3 bases: TGCAGTGCTAGAGAGGGGGAGGGGACAGATACGCAGTATTTT. Translating gives CSAREGEGTDTQYF.

This clonotype was recorded at least ten times. The chain is built from TRBV28 and TRBJ1-2, with D unclear. V lost 7 bases, J lost 2 bases, and 11 bases lay in between. Germline V lookup: CDR1 MDHEN, CDR2 SYDVKM. This CDR3 is 13 amino acids long. The CDR3 here is CASTEIPNYGYTF. The CDR3 coding sequence is TGTGCCAGCACCGAAATCCCCAACTATGGCTACACCTTC.

This clonotype is medium-sized by share. This chain uses TRBV6-6 with TRBJ2-5, with D possibly matching TRBD1 (7 bases). The V and J ends lost 6 bases and 5 bases respectively, with 13 bases between them. Germline lookup yields CDR1 MNHNY and CDR2 SVGAGI (reference sequence). This CDR3 has 13 amino acids. The CDR3 here is CASRDREAETQYF. The CDR3 bases are TGTGCCAGCAGAGACAGGGAGGCTGAGACCCAGTACTTC.

The chain is built from TRBV2 and TRBJ1-4, with no clear D. The CDR3 totals 16 residues. Per the germline V gene, CDR1 is SNHLY and CDR2 is FYNNEI. V dropped 3 bases and J dropped 5 bases, with 16 bases sitting between them. The CDR3 loop is CASSEDGLGMNEKLFF. The CDR3 DNA reads TGTGCCAGCAGTGAGGACGGTCTGGGGATGAATGAAAAACTGTTTTTT.

This clonotype was seen ten or more times. This chain connects TRBV4-1 to TRBJ1-5; no firm D call. CDR3 length equals 14 residues. V was clipped by 3 bases and J by 9 bases, with 15 bases between them. Looked up from germline, CDR1 is MGHRA and CDR2 is YSYEKL. CDR3 sequence reads: CASSQEGEESPQHF. DNA of the CDR3: TGCGCCAGCAGCCAGGAGGGCGAGGAGTCGCCCCAGCATTTT.

This clonotype was recorded many times. The chain uses TRBV30 and TRBJ2-3; D call uncertain. The CDR3 is made up of 14 amino acids. The V and J ends lost 2 bases and 4 bases respectively, with 13 bases between them. Germline CDR1 and CDR2: GTSNPN and SVGIG (reference sequence). The CDR3 DNA reads as TGTGCCTGGAGTACGGACCGCCCCCCAGATACGCAGTATTTT. This gives the protein CAWSTDRPPDTQYF.

This chain links TRBV7-9 with TRBJ2-7, with D possibly called TRBD1 or TRBD2 (5 bases each). The CDR3 length is 15 residues. V was trimmed by 5 bases and J by 2 bases, leaving 16 bases between them. Per the germline V gene, CDR1 is SEHNR and CDR2 is FQNEAQ (reference sequence). The CDR3 protein is CASSTSGTVAYEQYF. CDR3 in DNA: TGTGCCAGCAGCACATCCGGGACGGTGGCCTACGAGCAGTACTTC.

This clonotype has at least ten counts. The gene calls are TRBV5-4 and TRBJ2-7; the match to TRBD1 covers 7 bases. V gave up 3 bases and J gave up 5 bases; unmatched junction bases: 8. Germline assignment: CDR1 SGHNT and CDR2 YYREEE (reference sequence). There are 14 residues in the CDR3. CDR3 loop: CASSSQNRGNEQYF. The CDR3, as DNA: TGTGCCAGCAGCTCTCAAAACAGGGGAAACGAGCAGTACTTC.

This clonotype was seen repeatedly, ten times or more. V usage is TRBV7-9 and J usage is TRBJ1-2; tentatively, D is TRBD1 (5 bases). Germline lookup yields CDR1 SEHNR and CDR2 FQNEAQ (reference sequence). The CDR3 consists of 14 residues. V was trimmed by 3 bases and J by 7 bases, leaving 15 bases between them. CDR3 sequence (DNA): TGTGCCAGCAGCTTGTCCAGATCGACAGTTGGCTACACCTTC. Translating gives CASSLSRSTVGYTF.

This clonotype was observed a handful of times. As DNA, the CDR3 is TGCGCCAGCAGCTCCGGGACAGGGATCTATTCACCCCTCCACTTT. This translates into CASSSGTGIYSPLHF. The J gene is TRBJ1-6, the V gene TRBV5-1; 9 bases are shared with TRBD1. The V and J ends lost 3 bases and 8 bases, in that order; junction bases with no gene match: 6. The CDR3 length is 15 residues. The V gene's germline CDR1 is SGHRS and CDR2 YFSETQ.

There are many counts of this clonotype. The gene calls are TRBV20-1 and TRBJ2-1; no clear D. Germline assignment: CDR1 DFQATT and CDR2 SNEGSKA (reference sequence). V lost 3 bases and J 0 bases, leaving 12 bases between the germline ends. This CDR3 comprises 15 residues. Written as DNA, the CDR3 is TGCAGTGCTAGGAACCCACGGAGCTCCTACAATGAGCAGTTCTTC. Translating gives CSARNPRSSYNEQFF.

This clonotype has a count of ten or more. This chain links TRBV20-1 with TRBJ2-1; 7 positions agree with TRBD2. The CDR3 loop spans 14 amino acids. Germline loops: CDR1 DFQATT, CDR2 SNEGSKA (reference sequence). Losses at the gene ends were 1 base for V and 10 bases for J; bases not matched to a gene: 10. CDR3 protein: CSARGTRVFWEQFF. In DNA, the CDR3 is TGCAGTGCTAGAGGGACTAGGGTTTTCTGGGAGCAGTTCTTC.

This clonotype appeared many times. The V and J genes are TRBV2 and TRBJ2-7; weak D call: TRBD1 (6 bases). Deletions cut 11 bases from V and 2 bases from J, with 16 bases between. Germline lookup yields CDR1 SNHLY and CDR2 FYNNEI. The CDR3 length is 13 residues. For the CDR3, the DNA is TGTGCCGTGCTGGACAGACGGACCTACGAGCAGTACTTC. Its translation: CAVLDRRTYEQYF. The full variable domain, rest sourced from reference TRBV2 and TRBJ2-7, is EPEVTQTPSHQVTQMGQEVILRCVPISNHLYFYWYRQILGQKVEFLVSFYNNEISEKSEIFDDQFSVERPDGSNFTLKIRSTKLEDSAMYFCAVLDRRTYEQYFGPGTRLTVT.

The chain carries TRBV4-2 and TRBJ2-2, with TRBD2 identical over 13 bases. V shed 4 bases and J 3 bases; nucleotides not matched to a gene: 2. The CDR3 runs 16 residues. Germline-derived CDR1 and CDR2 are LGHNA and YNFKEQ. DNA for the CDR3: TGTGCCAGCAGCCCACTAGCGGGGGGGGACACCGGGGAGCTGTTTTTT. This codes for CASSPLAGGDTGELFF.

This clonotype was detected ten times or more. J is TRBJ2-7 and V is TRBV29-1; either TRBD1 or TRBD2 may fit D (5 bases each). This CDR3 region has 12 residues. Per the germline V gene, CDR1 is SQVTM and CDR2 is ANQGSEA. The V and J ends lost 4 bases and 0 bases respectively, with 7 bases between them. The CDR3 DNA follows: TGCAGCGTTGTTGGGGGCTCCTACGAGCAGTACTTC. It encodes CSVVGGSYEQYF.